Below are 29 T cell receptor beta chains sequenced from a single sample in a study of identical twins. TCRdb processed the 5' RACE reads anew with MiXCR; each CDR3 protein has one entry. In the table there are approximately 240,000 distinct CDR3 sequences, more than 12% of which are singletons. Sequencing input: memory (CD45RO+) T cells sorted from blood. The source of these receptors is a woman aged 18-29 years in good health.

Note on this clonotype: One junction end does not reproduce the germline sequence, and a read error may be involved. V and J are TRBV6-5 and TRBJ2-1; no definite D call. There are 12 residues in the CDR3. The germline V gene encodes CDR1 MNHEY and CDR2 SVGAGI. CDR3 sequence: CASSYSLTPAVF. DNA for the CDR3: TGTGCCAGCAGTTACTCTTTGACTCCGGCAGTCTTC.

This sequence joins TRBV9 and TRBJ2-1, with 13 bases aligning to TRBD2. V lost 0 bases, J lost 10 bases, and 7 bases stayed unmatched. CDR3 length equals 16 residues. Looked up from germline, CDR1 is SGDLS and CDR2 is YYNGEE. The CDR3 protein is CASSVGGLAGLVEQFF. The CDR3 coding sequence is TGTGCCAGCAGCGTAGGGGGACTAGCGGGGTTAGTCGAGCAGTTCTTC.

Only a few counts were recorded for this clonotype. The chain combines TRBV18 with TRBJ2-7, with a possible D match to TRBD2 (6 bases). Trimming left V 0 bases short and J 3 bases short, with 15 bases between. The CDR3 spans 16 residues. From germline, CDR1 is KGHSH and CDR2 LQKENI. CDR3 residues: CASSPPETGGDYEQYF. The CDR3 coding sequence is TGTGCCAGCTCACCACCGGAAACGGGCGGGGACTACGAGCAGTACTTC.

This clonotype was picked up a small number of times. The rearrangement links TRBV5-1 to TRBJ2-1; 15 nucleotides match TRBD2. Trimming at V came to 2 bases and at J to 12 bases, leaving 6 bases not matched to a gene. Germline assignment: CDR1 SGHRS and CDR2 YFSETQ. The CDR3 has 15 residues. CDR3 DNA sequence: TGCGCCAGCAGCTTAGGACTAGCGGGAGGGCCAGGGCAGTTCTTC. Amino acid sequence: CASSLGLAGGPGQFF.

This clonotype was detected a few times. The chain is built from TRBV2 and TRBJ1-5, with D tentatively TRBD1 (5 bases). CDR3 length equals 14 residues. CDR1 and CDR2 from the germline V gene are SNHLY and FYNNEI. V lost 5 bases, J lost 1 base, and 9 bases lay in between. The CDR3 DNA sequence: TGTGCCAGCAGTTGGGACGGAAGCAATCAGCCCCAGCATTTT. Translation gives CASSWDGSNQPQHF.

This clonotype showed up just a few times. The chain couples TRBV11-2 to TRBJ2-1; perhaps TRBD1 as D (6 bases). The CDR3 is 15 residues long. Deletions cut 3 bases from V and 5 bases from J, with 14 bases between. Germline V gives CDR1 SGHAT, CDR2 FQNNGV. In nucleotides, the CDR3 is TGTGCCAGCAGCTTTGGATCGGGGACACACAATGAGCAGTTCTTC. This gives the protein CASSFGSGTHNEQFF.

This clonotype appeared a few times. A single base separates this from a much larger clone, so it may be a read error. J is TRBJ2-7 and V is TRBV3-1; 9 nucleotides agree with TRBD1. This CDR3 spans 14 amino acids. Trimming removed 1 base from V and 3 bases from J; junction bases left unmatched: 1. CDR1 and CDR2 (germline): LGHDT, YNNKEL (reference sequence). The CDR3 region is CASSQGTGVYEQYF. The CDR3 nucleotides read TGTGCCAGCAGCCAAGGGACAGGGGTCTACGAGCAGTACTTC.

The genes are TRBV20-1 and TRBJ2-3, with 13 positions matching TRBD2. Per the germline V gene, CDR1 is DFQATT and CDR2 is SNEGSKA (reference sequence). J gave up 5 bases and V 1 base, and 6 bases lay outside the gene matches. CDR3 size: 16 residues. CDR3 loop: CSARAGTSGAEDTQYF. The CDR3 DNA sequence: TGCAGTGCTAGAGCCGGGACTAGCGGGGCCGAAGATACGCAGTATTTT.

The sample holds a few counts of this clonotype. This rearrangement joins TRBV10-3 to TRBJ2-2; the D is unclear. Germline CDR1 ENHRY, CDR2 SYGVKD. CDR3 length: 14 residues. V lost 2 bases and J lost 1, with 5 bases in between. This chain's CDR3 is CAISEPGNTGELFF. CDR3 DNA sequence: TGTGCCATCAGTGAGCCAGGGAACACCGGGGAGCTGTTTTTT.

This chain connects TRBV2 to TRBJ2-7; 9 bases fit TRBD1. CDR1 SNHLY and CDR2 FYNNEI come from the germline V gene. Unmatched junction bases numbered 7, after V lost 6 bases and J lost 4 bases. This CDR3 is 14 amino acids long. In DNA, the CDR3 is TGTGCCAGCAGGCGGGACAGGGAGCGGTACGAGCAGTACTTC. This codes for CASRRDRERYEQYF.

This clonotype was detected once. A read error may explain this, as a much larger clone is one base away. The rearrangement uses TRBV12-3 or TRBV12-4 and TRBJ1-5; D perhaps matches TRBD1 (6 bases). V dropped 8 bases and J dropped 3 bases, with 11 bases sitting between them. The CDR3 is made up of 13 amino acids. CDR3 DNA: TGTGCCAGCGCCGCGGGGGCCAATCAGCCCCAGCATTTT. It specifies CASAAGANQPQHF.

This clonotype was detected ten times or more. J is TRBJ2-1 and V is TRBV20-1; D remains ambiguous. Between the trimmed V and J ends, which lost 5 bases and 5 bases, there was a span of 4 bases. The CDR3 loop spans 10 amino acids. Germline-derived CDR1 and CDR2 are DFQATT and SNEGSKA (reference sequence). The CDR3 here is CSALNNEQFF. In DNA form, the CDR3 reads TGCAGTGCTCTCAACAATGAGCAGTTCTTC.

V usage is TRBV9 and J usage is TRBJ2-7; D unclear. Germline CDR1 SGDLS, CDR2 YYNGEE. The CDR3 covers 12 residues. V gave up 0 bases and J gave up 6 bases, with 7 bases separating them. The CDR3 protein is CASSVGELEQYF. The CDR3 DNA follows: TGTGCCAGCAGCGTAGGCGAGCTCGAGCAGTACTTC.

V is TRBV20-1 and J is TRBJ2-7, with TRBD1 matching over 10 bases. CDR1 and CDR2 (germline): DFQATT, SNEGSKA (reference sequence). The CDR3 is made up of 15 amino acids. Trimming removed 5 bases from V and 2 bases from J; junction bases left unmatched: 9. This CDR3 is CSAYRPDRGTYEQYF. CDR3 nucleotides: TGCAGTGCTTACAGACCGGACAGGGGGACCTACGAGCAGTACTTC.

The rearrangement joins TRBV3-1 to TRBJ1-5; D uncertain. Germline values: CDR1 LGHDT, CDR2 YNNKEL (reference sequence). V dropped 4 bases and J dropped 7 bases, with 11 bases sitting between them. This CDR3 has 13 amino acids. Here the CDR3 DNA reads TGTGCCAGCAGCCCCCAAGTGGGACAGCCCCAGCATTTT. Residues: CASSPQVGQPQHF.

At least ten counts were recorded for this clonotype. The V and J genes are TRBV7-2 and TRBJ2-2; the D is unclear. Between the trimmed V and J ends, which lost 3 bases and 3 bases, there was a span of 8 bases. The CDR3 length is 14 residues. The germline CDR1 and CDR2 sequences are SGHTA and FQGNSA. CDR3 protein: CASSFGRHTGELFF. CDR3 coding DNA: TGTGCCAGCAGCTTTGGGCGTCACACCGGGGAGCTGTTTTTT.

The table lists this clonotype with a few counts. The gene calls are TRBV7-3 and TRBJ1-6; the D is unclear. This CDR3 contains 13 residues. The germline V gene has CDR1 SGHTA and CDR2 FQGTGA. Trimming stripped 2 bases from V and 12 bases from J, with 11 bases between. CDR3: CASSLRQEGPLHF. The DNA for the CDR3 is TGTGCCAGCAGCTTACGTCAGGAGGGACCCCTCCACTTT.

This clonotype was found a few times. Since no conserved phenylalanine or tryptophan closes the CDR3, a read error is the likely cause. It is unclear where the CDR3 begins or ends on the DNA, so no DNA is shown, and the CDR3 is as TCRdb lists it. The rearrangement joins TRBV12-3 or TRBV12-4 to TRBJ2-2; the D segment call TRBD2 is taken from the table without a DNA check. The CDR3 has 8 residues if both end residues are counted. CDR3 sequence: CASSSGLA.

This clonotype was counted only a few times. The chain recombines TRBV7-8 with TRBJ2-1; maybe TRBD1 (6 bases). Trimming shortened V by 5 bases and J by 5 bases, and 10 bases separated the two germline ends. The length of the CDR3 is 13 residues. The germline V gene has CDR1 SGHVS and CDR2 FQNEAQ. The CDR3: CASSVDRNNEQFF. The DNA of the CDR3 is TGTGCCAGCAGCGTGGACAGAAACAATGAGCAGTTCTTC.

In this sample, this clonotype turned up many times. V and J are TRBV5-1 and TRBJ2-3; 9 nucleotides match TRBD2. Per the germline V gene, CDR1 is SGHRS and CDR2 is YFSETQ. After removal of 2 bases from V and 4 bases from J, the junction contained 2 bases not matched to a gene. This CDR3 comprises 14 residues. The chain's CDR3 is CASSFLAGADTQYF. DNA for the CDR3: TGCGCCAGCAGCTTCTTAGCGGGAGCAGATACGCAGTATTTT.

This clonotype was detected a few times. The chain joins TRBV10-2 to TRBJ2-5, with 9 positions matching TRBD2. Trimming cost V 10 bases and J 1 base; bases outside gene matches: 7. CDR3 length equals 14 residues. CDR1 and CDR2 from the germline V gene are WSHSY and SAAADI. This CDR3 is CATRRGGGQETQYF. CDR3 bases: TGCGCCACTAGGCGGGGGGGTGGCCAAGAGACCCAGTACTTC.

This clonotype showed up many times. CDR3 residues: CASRRAANTGELFF. In DNA, the CDR3 is TGCGCCAGCAGACGTGCCGCGAACACCGGGGAGCTGTTTTTT. The chain carries TRBV5-1 and TRBJ2-2; D is ambiguous. V was shortened by 5 bases and J by 0 bases, with 8 bases between the two germline ends. The CDR3 length is 14 residues. CDR1 is SGHRS, CDR2 YFSETQ, per germline.

This clonotype was counted only a few times. This rearrangement joins TRBV5-4 to TRBJ1-2, with TRBD1 as a possible D gene (6 bases). This CDR3 is 13 amino acids long. Between the trimmed V and J ends, which lost 0 bases and 6 bases, there was a span of 9 bases. CDR1 is SGHNT, CDR2 YYREEE, per germline (reference sequence). CDR3 region: CASSLVGGDGYTF. The CDR3, as DNA: TGTGCCAGCAGCTTGGTCGGGGGCGATGGCTACACCTTC.

The chain recombines TRBV7-9 with TRBJ1-4, with 9 bases matching TRBD1. The germline gives CDR1 SEHNR, CDR2 FQNEAQ (reference sequence). The length of the CDR3 is 16 residues. J lost 4 bases, V lost 5 bases, and 8 bases had no gene match. This CDR3 is CASSPGQGRFNEKLFF. The DNA for the CDR3 is TGTGCCAGCAGCCCCGGACAGGGGCGGTTTAATGAAAAACTGTTTTTT. The whole variable domain, filled in from reference TRBV7-9 and TRBJ1-4, reads DTGVSQNPRHKITKRGQNVTFRCDPISEHNRLYWYRQTLGQGPEFLTYFQNEAQLEKSRLLSDRFSAERPKGSFSTLEIQRTEQGDSAMYLCASSPGQGRFNEKLFFGSGTQLSVL.

This clonotype has at least ten counts. In DNA form, the CDR3 reads TGTGCCAGCAGTTTAAGGGCAGGGGACCAAGAGACCCAGTACTTC. This codes for CASSLRAGDQETQYF. The chain has TRBV12-3 or TRBV12-4 and TRBJ2-5, with D perhaps TRBD1 (6 bases). The length of the CDR3 is 15 residues. The V end lost 2 bases, the J end lost 0 bases, and 10 bases lay between the germline ends.

The gene calls are TRBV12-3 or TRBV12-4 and TRBJ1-1; D is perhaps TRBD1 (5 bases). Trimming removed 6 bases from V and 10 bases from J, with 15 bases in between. There are 12 residues in the CDR3. DNA of the CDR3: TGTGCCAGCAGCATCGGGGGGATCGGAGCTTTCTTT. Its translation: CASSIGGIGAFF.

This rearrangement joins TRBV10-3 to TRBJ1-1, with 9 positions matching TRBD1. CDR1 is ENHRY, CDR2 SYGVKD, per germline. The length of the CDR3 is 14 residues. The trim removed 6 bases at V and 1 base at J, leaving 3 bases unmatched. The CDR3 nucleotides read TGTGCCATCAGGAGGGACAGGGAGAACACTGAAGCTTTCTTT. Translating it yields CAIRRDRENTEAFF.

This clonotype was picked up many times. This chain links TRBV12-3 or TRBV12-4 with TRBJ1-1; D gene ambiguous. V was trimmed by 3 bases and J by 4 bases, leaving 6 bases between them. There are 12 residues in the CDR3. The CDR3 loop is CASSFFGTEAFF. CDR3 bases: TGTGCCAGCAGTTTTTTCGGCACTGAAGCTTTCTTT.

This clonotype was seen at least ten times. The chain uses TRBV12-3 or TRBV12-4 and TRBJ1-1; a weak D match, TRBD1 (5 bases). The CDR3 consists of 14 residues. The V end lost 8 bases, the J end lost 2 bases, and 15 bases lay between the germline ends. This CDR3 reads CASGRQNLNTEAFF. The DNA for the CDR3 is TGTGCCAGCGGAAGACAGAATCTTAACACTGAAGCTTTCTTT.